A single sample gave rise to the 17 T cell receptor beta chains below, sequenced in a study of CD4 and CD8 cells across lung adenocarcinoma regions. A single record per CDR3 protein comes from TCRdb applying MiXCR to the PCR reads. The profile shows fewer than 25,000 distinct CDR3 sequences, under 70% of them singletons. Sequencing was performed on CD8+ T cells from the center of a lung tumor. These receptors originate from a female donor with lung adenocarcinoma. The CD4 and CD8 labels of this study may be unreliable.

This clonotype was detected a few times. V gene TRBV27 combines with J gene TRBJ2-5; D is perhaps TRBD1 (6 bases). The CDR3 covers 15 residues. Germline V lookup: CDR1 MNHEY, CDR2 SMNVEV (reference sequence). Trimming shortened V by 2 bases and J by 5 bases, and 15 bases separated the two germline ends. The CDR3 DNA is TGTGCCAGCAGTTTAGACAGGAGCCACGGGGAGACCCAGTACTTC. Its protein product is CASSLDRSHGETQYF.

This clonotype has a count of ten or more. The chain carries TRBV27 and TRBJ2-1; the D gene is possibly TRBD1 (6 bases). The J call may be incorrect, as the DNA end agrees better with TRBJ2-7. CDR3 length: 15 residues. Germline V gene data show CDR1 as MNHEY and CDR2 as SMNVEV (reference sequence). CDR3 amino acids: CASSLGTGPAYEQYF. DNA of the CDR3: TGTGCCAGCAGTTTGGGAACAGGGCCAGCCTACGAGCAGTACTTC.

This clonotype is termed medium-sized. The chain joins TRBV6-1 to TRBJ2-2, with a possible D match to TRBD1 (6 bases). The CDR3 has 15 amino acids. Trimming pared 7 bases from V and 0 bases from J, leaving 12 bases between. Germline V gene lookup returns CDR1 MNHNS and CDR2 SASEGT. The chain's CDR3 is CASKTGQSNTGELFF. The DNA for the CDR3 is TGTGCCAGCAAGACGGGACAATCGAACACCGGGGAGCTGTTTTTT.

The chain is built from TRBV6-1 and TRBJ2-1, with 10 bases matching TRBD1. The trim removed 6 bases at V and 6 bases at J, leaving 5 bases unmatched. Germline V gene lookup returns CDR1 MNHNS and CDR2 SASEGT. The CDR3 runs 14 residues. The CDR3 DNA sequence: TGTGCCAGCAGAGGACAGGGGGGCCCCAATGAGCAGTTCTTC. This sequence encodes CASRGQGGPNEQFF.

This clonotype turned up a few times. The chain carries TRBV6-2 or TRBV6-3 and TRBJ1-2, with a weak D call TRBD1 (5 bases). V was cut by 5 bases and J by 8 bases, with 15 bases left in between. The CDR3 is 13 amino acids. In germline, CDR1 is MNHEY, CDR2 SVGEGT. The CDR3 spells CASSPWGGRGYTF. The CDR3 DNA reads as TGTGCCAGCAGTCCGTGGGGGGGTCGAGGCTACACCTTC.

This clonotype occurred many times. J is TRBJ2-1 and V is TRBV27; possibly TRBD2 for D (5 bases). TRBJ2-5 matches the DNA end more closely, so the J call is doubtful. The CDR3 is made up of 14 amino acids. CDR1 is MNHEY, CDR2 SMNVEV, per germline (reference sequence). The CDR3 spells CASSLQGSQETQYF. As DNA, the CDR3 is TGTGCCAGCAGTTTACAAGGGAGCCAAGAGACCCAGTACTTC.

This clonotype turned up a few times. The junction does not match germline at one end; this may be a read error. V gene TRBV6-1 combines with J gene TRBJ2-5; 9 bases agree with TRBD2. The CDR3 has 14 residues. Germline V lookup: CDR1 MNHNS, CDR2 SASEGT. The CDR3 loop reads CAGSGGRDLETQYF. DNA of the CDR3: TGTGCCGGCAGCGGCGGGAGGGACTTGGAGACCCAGTACTTT.

The genes are TRBV7-2 and TRBJ2-4, with TRBD1 as a possible D gene (5 bases). Judging by the DNA end, TRBJ2-1 fits better; the J call may be wrong. Germline V gene data show CDR1 as SGHTA and CDR2 as FQGNSA. This CDR3 is built from 16 residues. CDR3 protein: CASSHRVAAGQETQFF. The CDR3 DNA is TGTGCCAGCAGCCACCGAGTAGCAGCAGGACAAGAGACCCAGTTCTTC.

The V call is TRBV10-1, the J call TRBJ1-3; D call uncertain. V was pared by 1 base and J by 4 bases, with 5 bases between. There are 13 residues in the CDR3. Germline-derived CDR1 and CDR2 are WNHNN and SYGVQD (reference sequence). CDR3 residues: CASSEYRGNTIYF. The CDR3, as DNA: TGCGCCAGCAGTGAGTACAGAGGAAACACCATATATTTT.

Remarks on this clonotype: A junction end diverges from the germline sequence, so it may reflect a read error. The chain carries TRBV11-1 and TRBJ2-3; possibly TRBD2 for D (6 bases). CDR1 is SGHAT, CDR2 FQDESV, per germline (reference sequence). The CDR3 length is 15 residues. The CDR3 region has the DNA TGTGCCAGCGGCTCGGGGGTGTCGGGCAAAGATACTCAGTATTTT. Translated: CASGSGVSGKDTQYF. The whole variable domain, remainder taken from reference TRBV11-1 and TRBJ2-3, is EAEVAQSPRYKITEKSQAVAFWCDPISGHATLYWYRQILGQGPELLVQFQDESVVDDSQLPKDRFSAERLKGVDSTLKIQPAELGDSAMYLCASGSGVSGKDTQYFGPGTRLTVL.

This clonotype was counted many times. The chain combines TRBV6-5 with TRBJ2-2; D gene unclear. Germline V CDR1 and CDR2: MNHEY, SVGAGI. CDR3 length equals 15 residues. Trimming shortened V by 4 bases and J by 0 bases, and 9 bases separated the two germline ends. CDR3 amino acids: CASSSLAANTGELFF. The CDR3 nucleotides are TGTGCCAGCAGTTCTTTAGCAGCGAACACCGGGGAGCTGTTTTTT.

By share of the sample, this clonotype is medium-sized. The chain employs TRBV27 and TRBJ2-5, with unresolved D. The DNA end lines up better with TRBJ2-7; the J call may be wrong. The CDR3 is made up of 16 amino acids. CDR1 is MNHEY and CDR2 is SMNVEV in the germline V gene (reference sequence). This CDR3 is CASSSFGDMKYDEQYF. In DNA form, the CDR3 reads TGTGCCAGCAGTTCCTTCGGAGACATGAAGTATGACGAGCAGTACTTC.

This clonotype is large (0.1 to 1%) in the sample. The V gene is TRBV10-2, the J gene TRBJ2-3; TRBD1 aligns across 7 bases. From germline, CDR1 is WSHSY and CDR2 SAAADI. The length of the CDR3 is 15 residues. V lost 9 bases and J lost 1; bases outside the gene matches: 10. CDR3 region: CARLLQGIGTDTQYF. CDR3 bases: TGCGCCAGATTGCTACAGGGGATCGGCACAGATACGCAGTATTTT.

This clonotype was counted ten times or more. Here the CDR3 DNA reads TGTGCTAGTGGTCAGGCGGGGCCAAACAGGACTCCACCCCGGGAGCTGTTTTTT. Amino acids: CASGQAGPNRTPPRELFF. The chain couples TRBV12-5 to TRBJ2-2; D possibly corresponds to TRBD2 (6 bases). Trimming took off 5 bases at V and 9 bases at J, with 28 bases between the two ends. Germline values: CDR1 LGHNT, CDR2 FRNRAP. The CDR3 has 18 residues.

This rearrangement joins TRBV9 to TRBJ2-5; 8 positions match TRBD1. Germline lookup yields CDR1 SGDLS and CDR2 YYNGEE. V was pared by 2 bases and J by 1 base, with 4 bases of the junction left unmatched. The CDR3 is made up of 15 amino acids. This CDR3 reads CASSVQGTGQETQYF. The DNA of the CDR3 is TGTGCCAGCAGCGTGCAGGGGACAGGCCAAGAGACCCAGTACTTC.

A word on this clonotype: No conserved phenylalanine or tryptophan is present at the end of the CDR3, so a read error is the likely explanation. V is TRBV7-2 and J is TRBJ2-1; 8 bases match TRBD2. The J call may be incorrect, as the DNA end agrees better with TRBJ2-5. This CDR3 contains 14 residues. Germline assignment: CDR1 SGHTA and CDR2 FQGNSA. CDR3 DNA: TGTGCCAGCAGCTTTCAGCGGGGGCAAGAGACCCAGTACCTC. This translates into CASSFQRGQETQYL.

This chain joins TRBV4-2 and TRBJ2-2, with D possibly matching TRBD2 (6 bases). In germline, CDR1 is LGHNA, CDR2 YNFKEQ. Between the trimmed V and J ends, which lost 0 bases and 1 base, there was a span of 18 bases. The CDR3 sequence is 19 residues long. DNA for the CDR3: TGTGCCAGCAGCCAAGATTGGGACGGGGCTAGCGAGAACACCGGGGAGCTGTTTTTT. It translates to CASSQDWDGASENTGELFF.